This entry describes one T cell receptor (beta chain). What it recognizes is unknown. CDR1 is DFQATT and CDR2 is SNEGSKA in the germline V gene (reference sequence). The CDR3 sequence is 15 residues long. V shed 0 bases and J 5 bases; nucleotides not matched to a gene: 3. The data were obtained in a study of early T cells in non-severe SARS-CoV-2 infection. Study as a whole: Sequencing of bulk RNA from unsorted whole blood was done, without chain pairing. General observations from the study: Database matching using VDJdb favored anti-spike CD8 responses, with private and CD4 specificities left missing.

Individual cDNA molecules were tagged with unique molecular identifiers. TCRdb redid the calling of the 5' RACE reads with MiXCR, one entry per CDR3 protein. This sample carries roughly 120,000 distinct CDR3 sequences, roughly an eighth of them seen once, and the ten largest clones take about 4%. The V call is TRBV20-1, the J call TRBJ2-3, with 12 bases that match TRBD2. This sequence was found in an adult who was a healthcare worker with PCR-confirmed SARS-CoV-2 infection or an uninfected control (not recorded which). Sequenced here: whole blood, sampled at baseline. CDR3 sequence reads: CSARELAGGLDTQYF. The CDR3 nucleotides are TGCAGTGCTAGAGAGCTAGCGGGGGGGTTAGATACGCAGTATTTT.